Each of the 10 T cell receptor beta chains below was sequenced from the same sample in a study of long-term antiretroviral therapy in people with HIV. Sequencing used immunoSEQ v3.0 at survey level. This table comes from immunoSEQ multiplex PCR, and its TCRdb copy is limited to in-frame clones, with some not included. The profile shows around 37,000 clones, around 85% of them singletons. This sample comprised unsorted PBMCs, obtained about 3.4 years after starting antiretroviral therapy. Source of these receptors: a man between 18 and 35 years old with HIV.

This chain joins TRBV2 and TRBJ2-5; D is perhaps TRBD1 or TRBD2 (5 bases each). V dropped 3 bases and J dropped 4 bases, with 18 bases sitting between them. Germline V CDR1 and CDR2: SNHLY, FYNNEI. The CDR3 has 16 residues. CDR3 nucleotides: TGTGCCAGCAGTGAGTTGGGGACCCTTGGACGAGAGACCCAGTACTTC. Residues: CASSELGTLGRETQYF.

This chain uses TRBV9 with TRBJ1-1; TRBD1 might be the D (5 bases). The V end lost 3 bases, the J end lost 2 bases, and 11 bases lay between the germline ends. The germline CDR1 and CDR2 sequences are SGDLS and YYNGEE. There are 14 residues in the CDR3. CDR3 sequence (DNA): TGTGCCAGCAGCGATACAGGATTCAACACTGAAGCTTTCTTT. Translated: CASSDTGFNTEAFF.

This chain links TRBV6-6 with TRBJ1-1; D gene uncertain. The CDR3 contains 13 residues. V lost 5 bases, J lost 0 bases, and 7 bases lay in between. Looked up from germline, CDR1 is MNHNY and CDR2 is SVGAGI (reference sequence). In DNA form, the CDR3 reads TGTGCCAGCAGTGACCAAATGAACACTGAAGCTTTCTTT. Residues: CASSDQMNTEAFF.

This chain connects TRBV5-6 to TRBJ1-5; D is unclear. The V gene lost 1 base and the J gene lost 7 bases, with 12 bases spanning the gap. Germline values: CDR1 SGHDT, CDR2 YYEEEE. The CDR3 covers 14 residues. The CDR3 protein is CASSLWGIGQPQHF. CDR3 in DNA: TGTGCCAGCAGCTTGTGGGGAATTGGGCAGCCCCAGCATTTT.

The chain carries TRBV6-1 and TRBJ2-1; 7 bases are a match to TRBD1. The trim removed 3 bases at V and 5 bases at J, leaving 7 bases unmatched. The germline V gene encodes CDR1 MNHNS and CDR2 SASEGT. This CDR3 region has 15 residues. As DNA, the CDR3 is TGTGCCAGCAGTGATGACAGGGAAGTCGACAATGAGCAGTTCTTC. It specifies CASSDDREVDNEQFF.

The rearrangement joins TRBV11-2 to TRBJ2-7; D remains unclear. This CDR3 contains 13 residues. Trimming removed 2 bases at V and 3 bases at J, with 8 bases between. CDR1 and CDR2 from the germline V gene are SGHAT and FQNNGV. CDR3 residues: CASSLSGDYEQYF. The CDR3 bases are TGTGCCAGCAGCTTATCGGGTGACTACGAGCAGTACTTC.

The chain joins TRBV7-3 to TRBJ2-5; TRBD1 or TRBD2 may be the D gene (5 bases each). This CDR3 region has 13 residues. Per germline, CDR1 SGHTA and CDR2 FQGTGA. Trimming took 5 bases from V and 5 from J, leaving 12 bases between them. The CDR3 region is CASSHDSGETQYF. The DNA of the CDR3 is TGTGCCAGCAGCCACGACAGCGGCGAGACCCAGTACTTC. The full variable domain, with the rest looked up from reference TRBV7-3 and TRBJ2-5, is GAGVSQTPSNKVTEKGKYVELRCDPISGHTALYWYRQSLGQGPEFLIYFQGTGAADDSGLPNDRFFAVRPEGSVSTLKIQRTERGDSAVYLCASSHDSGETQYFGPGTRLLVL.

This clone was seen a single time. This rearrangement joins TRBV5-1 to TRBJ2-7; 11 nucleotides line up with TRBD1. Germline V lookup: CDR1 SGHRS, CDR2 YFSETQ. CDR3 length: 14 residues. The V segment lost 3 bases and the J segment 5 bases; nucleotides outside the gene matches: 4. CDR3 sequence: CASSSGQGAHEQYF. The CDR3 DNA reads TGCGCCAGCAGCTCCGGACAGGGGGCTCACGAGCAGTACTTC.

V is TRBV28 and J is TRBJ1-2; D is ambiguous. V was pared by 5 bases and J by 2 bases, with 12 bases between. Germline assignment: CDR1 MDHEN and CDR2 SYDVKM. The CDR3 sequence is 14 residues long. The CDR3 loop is CASSPIGGNYGYTF. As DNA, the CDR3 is TGTGCCAGCAGTCCGATCGGCGGCAACTATGGCTACACCTTC.

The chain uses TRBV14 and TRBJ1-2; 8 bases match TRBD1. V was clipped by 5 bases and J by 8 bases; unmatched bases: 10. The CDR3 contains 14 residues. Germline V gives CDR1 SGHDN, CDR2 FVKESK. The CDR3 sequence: CASSLTGVGNGYTF. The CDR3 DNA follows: TGTGCCAGCAGCTTGACAGGGGTCGGTAACGGCTACACCTTC.